The T cell receptor beta chain under discussion was sequenced for a study of blood T cell repertoires in COVID-19. Study information: There were acute and convalescent COVID-19 samples, and they came from the United States, Italy and Spain. The cDNA or gDNA used as material had been derived from T cells, B-cell-depleted T cells, or PBMCs.

With 4 bases clipped from V and 5 bases from J, the junction kept 0 bases outside the gene matches. This CDR3 is 12 amino acids long. Germline CDR1 reads SQVTM; CDR2 reads ANQGSEA. Per the original methods: Estimates of nucleated cell counts were drawn from the amplification of reference gene primers. The data were produced by immunoSEQ multiplex PCR, yet TCRdb's version contains in-frame clones alone and is incomplete. V and J calls plus clone size are reproduced from that table; the DNA served to infer D and trimming. The data show 55,000 to 85,000 clones, about nine tenths seen once. The sequenced sample was peripheral blood. The gene calls are TRBV29-1 and TRBJ2-1; 9 nucleotides line up with TRBD1. The TCR comes from a young woman with acute or convalescent COVID-19. Here the CDR3 DNA reads TGCAGCGTTGGACAGGGGGACAATGAGCAGTTCTTC. Translating gives CSVGQGDNEQFF.